Below, one TCR beta chain is given with its context. Its specific antigen is unknown. No much larger clonotype is one base removed from it; base qualities were not supplied. Library preparation was by PCR. Sequencing was performed on an Illumina HiSeq 4000. Bulk TCR libraries were generated as previously described, with the TCR primers listed in Table S5 used. Total RNA was purified with the Qiagen AllPrep DNA/RNA kit. Before any analysis, reads coming from multiple sequencing runs of the same library were combined into one pool. Turning to the authors' computational methods: Reads were retained only if their TCR constant sequence matched exactly, and those retained reads were trimmed to 150 nt and grouped according to their 12-nt molecular barcodes. Reads within each barcode group were sub-clustered using a 15% Levenshtein threshold, and quality-weighted consensus sequences were constructed for each RNA molecule. Non-functional sequences were removed, as were lower-count sequences one edit away from another. Based on fitting two negative binomial distributions, any barcode sub-cluster with under 20% of the maximum read count was discarded. The public reads were quality trimmed at Q25 with fastp and then assembled into clones with MiXCR by TCRdb, keeping productive beta chains. Rows merge per CDR3 protein into single entries with the most common DNA and genes. The V and J calls, along with clone size, are taken from TCRdb and not from the paper's own processing. Within this sample are about 54,000 distinct CDR3 sequences, with almost 25% of them counted one time only. Around 1.9% of the sample rests with the top ten.

Libraries of naive CD8 T cells were generated from roughly 20,000 to 1,000,000 sorted cells, with 10%, 30% or 50% of the purified RNA used. Naive CD8 T cells, defined as CD8+CD4-CCR7+CD45RA+, were FACS-sorted into RLT Plus buffer on a BD FACSAria II. To test detection sensitivity, Jurkat RNA equivalent to about ten TCR copies was spiked into samples of roughly 19,000-1,000,000 naive CD8 T cells. Enrichment of CD8 T cells was performed with RosetteSep CD8+ T Cell Enrichment Cocktail and Ficoll-Paque, after which ACK red cell lysis was carried out. Compared with germline, V lacks 3 bases and J lacks 6 bases; bases without a gene match: 17. The CDR3 goes from the cysteine to the phenylalanine over 19 residues. Here the CDR3 DNA is all that survives: 57 bases in frame from base 1. CDR1 and CDR2, looked up from the germline V gene, are ENHRY and SYGVKD. The source of the sample is a study of molecular identifiers for immune sequencing clone quantification (dated by TCRdb to 2016 to 2019). In terms of the full investigation: In a replicate experiment, RNA from approximately 22,000 or 94,000 naive CD8 T cells was split into five aliquots, four of which were sequenced. This methods study used CD8 T cells to benchmark TCR RNA copy counting and molecular-identifier clustering-based TCR repertoire sequencing (MIDCIRS). Here is what the overall study found, with its caveats: Without barcode sub-clustering, chimeric consensus sequences inflated TCR diversity; chimeras reached as high as 47%. Modeling indicated around 3 TCR RNA copies recovered per cell, compared with 9 to 10 by digital PCR, which implies a capture efficiency of approximately 30%. The sizes of highly expanded clones could end up underestimated when identical TCR molecules share a barcode. The naive libraries included spiked-in Jurkat TCR RNA (roughly ten copies' worth), and this Jurkat TCR RNA is not part of the donor repertoire. A single cell's worth of spiked-in Jurkat TCR RNA was reported detectable even among 750,000 to 1,000,000 naive CD8 T cells. Clones above 20 RNA copies held over 99% of molecules in CMV-specific effector cells but under 1% in naive cells.

Source material: naive CD8+ T cells from blood, with Jurkat cell RNA spiked in. This specimen's cell subset or site label, interpreted: FACS-sorted CD8+CD4-CCR7+CD45RA+ naive T cells. The clonotype comes from a human donor in good health. Some libraries in this study had Jurkat cell RNA spiked in. The chain links TRBV10-3 with TRBJ2-3; TRBD2 agrees with 11 junctional bases. The nucleotide sequence reads TGTGCCATCAGTGACCCTCTCATCGGTAGCGGGGGGGAGGTGGATACGCAGTATTTT. It codes for CAISDPLIGSGGEVDTQYF.